This T cell receptor (beta chain) was found in a study of vaccination and CD4 T cells after COVID-19. Study summary: Post-vaccine sampling followed dose two by a median 72 days (range 14 to 241). Stimuli were overlapping spike peptide pools of SARS-CoV-2 and three common cold coronaviruses (HCoV-NL63, HCoV-OC43, HCoV-229E). Control cultures were supplied with a CEFX pool, an HIV-1 Nef pool, or no peptide at all.

As to treatment: approximately 9-day PBMC culture with coronavirus spike peptide pools or control peptides (ViraFEST assay). Germline V gene lookup returns CDR1 MNHEY and CDR2 SVGAGI. The CDR3 has 15 residues. Deletions cut 0 bases from V and 2 bases from J, with 8 bases between. The Oncomine TCR Beta short-read assay was applied to DNA of cultured CD4+ T cells. Genomic DNA was isolated from CD4+ T cells that had been cultured. TCRdb reprocessed the PCR reads via MiXCR and lists one record per CDR3 protein. The sample contains around 19,000 distinct CDR3 sequences, approximately 46% of which appear only once. This clonotype was seen only a few times. Its target is not known.

The sample consisted of CD4+ T cells from blood, cultured in vitro, taken before SARS-CoV-2 vaccination. This sequence was found in a human donor who had recovered from COVID-19. The J gene is TRBJ1-3, the V gene TRBV6-5; D remains ambiguous. The CDR3: CASSYSDGAGNTIYF. The DNA of the CDR3 is TGTGCCAGCAGTTACTCTGACGGGGCTGGAAACACCATATATTTT.